These 26 T cell receptor beta chains were sequenced from one sample in a study of T cells in Graves' hyperthyroidism and ophthalmopathy. Amplification targeted TCR beta CDR3 regions from RNA transcripts. HTBI primers were used for first-round RT-PCR of the TCR CDR3. TCRdb reanalysed the multiplex PCR reads using MiXCR and keeps one entry per CDR3 protein. The sample holds approximately 420,000 distinct CDR3 sequences, 12% to 15% seen once. Sequenced input: blood. The receptors stem from a woman under 30 with Graves' hyperthyroidism.

V usage is TRBV18 and J usage is TRBJ1-2, with a weak D call TRBD1 (5 bases). V shed 2 bases and J shed 4 bases, with 20 bases lying between them. Per the germline V gene, CDR1 is KGHSH and CDR2 is LQKENI. The CDR3 length is 17 residues. The DNA of the CDR3 is TGTGCCAGCTCACCAGGAAAGGACATCAGGAGCTTCTATGGCTACACCTTC. Amino acids: CASSPGKDIRSFYGYTF.

At least ten counts were recorded for this clonotype. The rearrangement uses TRBV28 and TRBJ2-3; TRBD2 agrees at 11 bases. V dropped 6 bases and J dropped 5; count of bases not matched to a gene: 10. The CDR3 consists of 16 residues. Germline assignment: CDR1 MDHEN and CDR2 SYDVKM. The CDR3 bases are TGTGCCAGCAGGTACGGGACTAGCGGCGGAAAAGATACGCAGTATTTT. It is translated as CASRYGTSGGKDTQYF.

This clonotype was counted ten times or more. The chain has TRBV12-3 or TRBV12-4 and TRBJ2-6, with unresolved D. The CDR3 loop spans 15 amino acids. V was clipped by 6 bases and J by 1 base, with 10 bases between them. CDR3 loop: CASSETESGANVLTF. The CDR3 coding sequence is TGTGCCAGCAGCGAAACAGAATCTGGGGCCAACGTCCTGACTTTC.

This chain joins TRBV4-1 and TRBJ2-7, with D possibly matching TRBD1 (6 bases). Trimming shortened V by 1 base and J by 0 bases, and 10 bases separated the two germline ends. This CDR3 is 15 amino acids long. Germline lookup yields CDR1 MGHRA and CDR2 YSYEKL. In DNA, the CDR3 is TGCGCCAGCAGCCAAGGGACAGCTTTCTCCTACGAGCAGTACTTC. Amino acid sequence: CASSQGTAFSYEQYF.

The sample holds many counts of this clonotype. The rearrangement links TRBV6-6 to TRBJ2-3; tentative D call: TRBD2 (5 bases). The CDR3 loop spans 18 amino acids. The V gene lost 0 bases and the J gene lost 0 bases, with 16 bases spanning the gap. Germline CDR1 reads MNHNY; CDR2 reads SVGAGI (reference sequence). CDR3: CASSYSMAAEKSTDTQYF. The CDR3 coding sequence is TGTGCCAGCAGTTACTCGATGGCAGCGGAGAAAAGCACAGATACGCAGTATTTT.

The chain recombines TRBV5-6 with TRBJ1-1; D is uncertain. Germline CDR1 SGHDT, CDR2 YYEEEE. Trimming shortened V by 0 bases and J by 0 bases, and 9 bases separated the two germline ends. This CDR3 contains 15 residues. Here the CDR3 reads CASSLGEIMNTEAFF. The DNA for the CDR3 is TGTGCCAGCAGCTTGGGCGAAATTATGAACACTGAAGCTTTCTTT.

This clonotype was seen ten or more times. The chain uses TRBV24-1 and TRBJ2-5; 13 bases are a match to TRBD2. This CDR3 comprises 16 residues. The trim removed 3 bases at V and 4 bases at J, leaving 4 bases unmatched. Germline V gene data show CDR1 as KGHDR and CDR2 as SFDVKD. DNA of the CDR3: TGTGCCACCAGTGATCCCGGACTAGCGGGGGTAGAGACCCAGTACTTC. Translated: CATSDPGLAGVETQYF.

This clonotype was counted only a few times. The rearrangement links TRBV5-4 to TRBJ1-6; weak D call: TRBD1 (6 bases). CDR1 and CDR2 (germline): SGHNT, YYREEE (reference sequence). The ends were cut back, 5 bases at V and 6 bases at J, with 21 bases in the middle. The CDR3 covers 17 residues. CDR3 coding DNA: TGTGCCAGCAGAGAAGGGGGTCCCACTGGGGGTAATTCACCCCTCCACTTT. This sequence encodes CASREGGPTGGNSPLHF.

This clonotype was counted a few times. V usage is TRBV5-5 and J usage is TRBJ1-4; D call uncertain. The CDR3 has 15 amino acids. Germline V gene sequence: CDR1 SGHKS, CDR2 YYEKEE (reference sequence). Trimming removed 0 bases at V and 2 bases at J, with 8 bases between. The CDR3 DNA reads as TGTGCCAGCAGCTTGGACCCTGGGACTAATGAAAAACTGTTTTTT. Its protein is CASSLDPGTNEKLFF.

The rearrangement joins TRBV6-1 to TRBJ2-2, with 8 bases identical to TRBD2. The J call is doubtful: the DNA matches TRBJ2-3 better. This CDR3 contains 15 residues. CDR1 and CDR2 from the germline V gene are MNHNS and SASEGT. The CDR3 reads CASSEARGRFGAQYF. The CDR3 DNA reads TGTGCCAGCAGTGAAGCTCGCGGGAGGTTCGGGGCGCAGTATTTT.

This clonotype came up many times. The chain has TRBV28 and TRBJ2-4, with D tentatively TRBD2 (7 bases). V was pared by 5 bases and J by 0 bases, with 14 bases between. Germline loops: CDR1 MDHEN, CDR2 SYDVKM. The CDR3 has 16 amino acids. CDR3: CASSGIGGLAKNIQYF. The CDR3 DNA reads TGTGCCAGCAGTGGGATCGGGGGGCTAGCCAAAAACATTCAGTACTTC.

The sample holds many counts of this clonotype. This chain connects TRBV11-2 to TRBJ2-1; D perhaps matches TRBD1 (6 bases). Germline CDR1 SGHAT, CDR2 FQNNGV. The CDR3 extends over 15 amino acids. Trimming left V 1 base short and J 3 bases short, with 10 bases between. The CDR3 is CASSLARTVYNEQFF. CDR3 DNA: TGTGCCAGCAGCTTAGCCCGGACAGTCTACAATGAGCAGTTCTTC.

J is TRBJ2-3 and V is TRBV9; D possibly corresponds to TRBD2 (5 bases). The V and J ends lost 3 bases and 0 bases respectively, with 11 bases between them. The length of the CDR3 is 15 residues. Germline CDR1 and CDR2: SGDLS and YYNGEE. CDR3 nucleotides: TGTGCCAGCAGCGCCACCCCGGGAAGCACAGATACGCAGTATTTT. The encoded protein is CASSATPGSTDTQYF.

This clonotype was counted at least ten times. J is TRBJ1-5 and V is TRBV7-8, with a weak D call TRBD1 (6 bases). The CDR3 has 15 residues. Trimming left V 0 bases short and J 3 bases short, with 9 bases between. Germline V gene sequence: CDR1 SGHVS, CDR2 FQNEAQ. In DNA form, the CDR3 reads TGTGCCAGCAGCTTAGCGGGGGGCCCCAATCAGCCCCAGCATTTT. It codes for CASSLAGGPNQPQHF.

This clonotype appeared many times. The chain has TRBV5-4 and TRBJ2-1, with 11 bases aligning to TRBD2. V lost 6 bases and J lost 0; bases outside the gene matches: 2. Germline CDR1 and CDR2: SGHNT and YYREEE (reference sequence). This CDR3 spans 15 amino acids. This CDR3 reads CASTTSGSSYNEQFF. CDR3 nucleotide sequence: TGTGCCAGCACCACTAGCGGGAGCTCCTACAATGAGCAGTTCTTC.

The genes are TRBV6-2 or TRBV6-3 and TRBJ2-1; possibly TRBD2 for D (6 bases). Germline loops: CDR1 MNHEY, CDR2 SVGEGT. CDR3 length: 17 amino acids. V gave up 0 bases and J gave up 0 bases, with 12 bases separating them. The CDR3 nucleotides read TGTGCCAGCAGTTACTCGGGGGGAGGCTACTCCTACAATGAGCAGTTCTTC. Its translation is CASSYSGGGYSYNEQFF.

This clonotype was detected a few times. The CDR3 nucleotides read TGTGCCAGCAGCCAAGTTGCGGGAGGGGCAGATACGCAGTATTTT. Amino acids: CASSQVAGGADTQYF. The genes are TRBV14 and TRBJ2-3, with TRBD2 matching over 9 bases. The CDR3 covers 15 residues. The V gene's germline CDR1 is SGHDN and CDR2 FVKESK. Losses at the gene ends were 1 base for V and 4 bases for J; bases not matched to a gene: 3.

With regard to this clonotype: This may be a read error: a much more frequent sequence differs by one nucleotide. The gene calls are TRBV11-2 and TRBJ2-5; 9 bases are shared with TRBD2. Germline V gene sequence: CDR1 SGHAT, CDR2 FQNNGV. The CDR3 runs to 14 residues. V shed 5 bases and J 9 bases; nucleotides not matched to a gene: 10. CDR3 in amino acids: CASSISGRLEAQYF. CDR3 DNA sequence: TGTGCCAGCAGCATTAGCGGGAGATTGGAGGCCCAGTACTTC.

The chain uses TRBV14 and TRBJ2-1; no firm D call. The germline V gene encodes CDR1 SGHDN and CDR2 FVKESK. CDR3 length: 13 amino acids. V lost 1 base and J 7 bases, leaving 8 bases between the germline ends. In nucleotides, the CDR3 is TGTGCCAGCAGCCAAGGGTATCGGAATGAGCAGTTCTTC. This sequence encodes CASSQGYRNEQFF.

This clonotype was seen only a few times. The J gene is TRBJ2-7, the V gene TRBV6-2 or TRBV6-3; unclear D gene. V was shortened by 0 bases and J by 2 bases, with 8 bases between the two germline ends. Per the germline V gene, CDR1 is MNHEY and CDR2 is SVGEGT. This CDR3 spans 14 amino acids. CDR3 bases: TGTGCCAGCAGTTACTCAGGTATGACCTACGAGCAGTACTTC. As protein: CASSYSGMTYEQYF.

The chain combines TRBV11-3 with TRBJ2-7; 9 positions agree with TRBD1. Trimming cost V 5 bases and J 6 bases; bases outside gene matches: 11. The CDR3 totals 15 residues. The V gene's germline CDR1 is SGHNT and CDR2 YENEEA. The CDR3 DNA reads TGTGCCAGCAGCCAGGCCGGGACAGGGTTGGTCGAGCAGTACTTC. Amino acids: CASSQAGTGLVEQYF.

This rearrangement joins TRBV12-3 or TRBV12-4 to TRBJ2-5; D perhaps matches TRBD2 (5 bases). The CDR3 has 13 residues. The V and J ends lost 4 bases and 5 bases respectively, with 11 bases between them. The CDR3 DNA sequence: TGTGCCAGCAGTTCACTAAGGAGGGAGACCCAGTACTTC. This sequence encodes CASSSLRRETQYF.

In regard to this clonotype: Being one base from a much bigger clone, this may be a read error. This chain uses TRBV20-1 with TRBJ2-1; 9 nucleotides align to TRBD2. The J call is uncertain, as TRBJ2-7 better fits the DNA end. Germline V gene lookup returns CDR1 DFQATT and CDR2 SNEGSKA (reference sequence). This CDR3 spans 13 amino acids. As DNA, the CDR3 is TGCAGTGCTAGGACTAGCGGTTACAATGAGCAGTACTTC. Amino acids: CSARTSGYNEQYF.

This clonotype has a count of ten or more. J is TRBJ2-1 and V is TRBV6-1; 7 nucleotides line up with TRBD2. Trimming removed 5 bases from V and 3 bases from J; junction bases left unmatched: 4. Germline CDR1 is MNHNS and CDR2 is SASEGT. The CDR3 consists of 14 residues. This CDR3 reads CASSTASGYNEQFF. CDR3 in DNA: TGTGCCAGCAGTACTGCTAGCGGCTACAATGAGCAGTTCTTC.

This clonotype came up many times. The J gene is TRBJ2-7, the V gene TRBV14, with D perhaps given as TRBD1 or TRBD2 (5 bases each). Germline CDR1 reads SGHDN; CDR2 reads FVKESK. The CDR3 is made up of 13 amino acids. V was trimmed by 4 bases and J by 0 bases, leaving 7 bases between them. For the CDR3, the DNA is TGTGCCAGCAGCCGGGACCACTCCTACGAGCAGTACTTC. Encoded protein: CASSRDHSYEQYF.

This clonotype was seen many times. This sequence joins TRBV7-8 and TRBJ2-4, with D possibly being TRBD2 (5 bases). This CDR3 spans 13 amino acids. Per germline, CDR1 SGHVS and CDR2 FQNEAQ. Trimming took 2 bases from V and 9 from J, leaving 11 bases between them. The CDR3 sequence is CASSLRVGGIQYF. The CDR3 DNA sequence: TGTGCCAGCAGCTTAAGAGTAGGAGGCATTCAGTACTTC.